These 2 T cell receptor beta chains were sequenced from one sample in a study of cytomegalovirus exposure and HLA in healthy donors. TCRdb keeps only in-frame clones here, not all; method: immunoSEQ multiplex PCR. The sample has 50,000 to 65,000 clones; about 96% are singletons. The sequencing sample was made of PBMCs. The receptors originated from a woman between 18 and 29 years old in good health and CMV-seronegative.

The gene calls are TRBV29-1 and TRBJ2-7, with 8 bases matching TRBD1. Germline CDR1 is SQVTM and CDR2 is ANQGSEA. Losses at the gene ends were 7 bases for V and 3 bases for J; bases not matched to a gene: 11. CDR3 length equals 14 residues. The CDR3 DNA follows: TGCAGCGCCCCCTGGAGGGACAGGCACTACGAGCAGTACTTC. Protein sequence: CSAPWRDRHYEQYF.

J is TRBJ2-5 and V is TRBV10-3; 7 bases align to TRBD2. Germline V gene sequence: CDR1 ENHRY, CDR2 SYGVKD. Trimming cost V 6 bases and J 9 bases; bases outside gene matches: 7. This CDR3 is 12 amino acids long. The DNA for the CDR3 is TGTGCCATCAGCCGAGGGAGGGACGCCCAGTACTTC. This encodes CAISRGRDAQYF.